The 15 T cell receptor beta chains below all came from one sample that was sequenced in a study of blood T cell repertoires in COVID-19. Profiled with immunoSEQ multiplex PCR; TCRdb holds only in-frame clones, not every one. This sample carries 55,000 to 60,000 clones, 70% to 85% of them seen once, and the ten largest clones take roughly 15%. The sample was peripheral blood. These TCRs come from an older man with active COVID-19.

The CDR3 nucleotides read TGCGCCAGCAGCTATGGACTAGCGGCCACAGATACGCAGTATTTT. Its protein product is CASSYGLAATDTQYF. The J gene is TRBJ2-3, the V gene TRBV5-1, with TRBD2 matching over 10 bases. The CDR3 runs to 15 residues. The germline V gene has CDR1 SGHRS and CDR2 YFSETQ. V trimming: 3 bases; J trimming: 2 bases; junction bases outside the gene matches: 3. Together with reference TRBV5-1 and TRBJ2-3, the CDR3 gives the full variable domain: KAGVTQTPRYLIKTRGQQVTLSCSPISGHRSVSWYQQTPGQGLQFLFEYFSETQRNKGNFPGRFSGRQFSNSRSEMNVSTLELGDSALYLCASSYGLAATDTQYFGPGTRLTVL.

J is TRBJ2-1 and V is TRBV6-2 or TRBV6-3; TRBD2 aligns across 7 bases. Germline V gene sequence: CDR1 MNHEY, CDR2 SVGEGT. The CDR3 consists of 16 residues. V gave up 6 bases and J gave up 0 bases; unmatched junction bases: 8. The CDR3: CASSGAGGSSYNEQFF. In DNA form, the CDR3 reads TGTGCCAGCAGCGGCGCCGGGGGGAGCTCCTACAATGAGCAGTTCTTC.

The V gene is TRBV5-4, the J gene TRBJ2-5, with D possibly being TRBD1 (5 bases). V lost 0 bases to trimming and J lost 5 bases, with 14 bases between them. This CDR3 is 15 amino acids long. Per the germline V gene, CDR1 is SGHNT and CDR2 is YYREEE (reference sequence). The CDR3 region is CASSLEQALGETQYF. The CDR3 coding sequence is TGTGCCAGCAGCTTGGAACAGGCCCTGGGGGAGACCCAGTACTTC.

The J gene is TRBJ2-7, the V gene TRBV5-8, with TRBD1 matching 8 bases. The germline V gene has CDR1 SGHTS and CDR2 YDEGEE. CDR3 length equals 15 residues. Trimming removed 5 bases from V and 3 bases from J; junction bases left unmatched: 10. CDR3 sequence reads: CASSNGQGVIYEQYF. The DNA for the CDR3 is TGTGCCAGCAGTAACGGACAGGGAGTAATCTACGAGCAGTACTTC.

The rearrangement uses TRBV7-2 and TRBJ2-1; TRBD2 matches 8 bases. The V segment lost 2 bases and the J segment 9 bases; nucleotides outside the gene matches: 9. The CDR3 loop spans 15 amino acids. The germline V gene has CDR1 SGHTA and CDR2 FQGNSA. The CDR3 region has the DNA TGTGCCAGCAGCTTAAAAACTAGCGGCATCCTTGAGCAGTTCTTC. Its protein product is CASSLKTSGILEQFF.

This rearrangement joins TRBV20-1 to TRBJ2-3; possible D gene TRBD2, 6 bases. The CDR3 totals 14 residues. V lost 3 bases and J lost 3, with 13 bases in between. Germline V gives CDR1 DFQATT, CDR2 SNEGSKA (reference sequence). DNA of the CDR3: TGCAGTGCTAGTGTGGCGGGACTGACAGATACGCAGTATTTT. It specifies CSASVAGLTDTQYF.

The V gene is TRBV10-3, the J gene TRBJ2-3; D is uncertain. Trimming took off 3 bases at V and 2 bases at J, with 9 bases between the two ends. The V gene's germline CDR1 is ENHRY and CDR2 SYGVKD. The CDR3 has 14 amino acids. The CDR3 DNA reads TGTGCCATCAGTGACCCGAGTGCCACAGATACGCAGTATTTT. Translated: CAISDPSATDTQYF.

This clone was found once. V gene TRBV9 combines with J gene TRBJ2-6; 7 bases align to TRBD1. The junction had 3 bases not matched to a gene; V was cut back by 3 bases and J by 0 bases. Germline V lookup: CDR1 SGDLS, CDR2 YYNGEE. There are 16 residues in the CDR3. The CDR3 protein is CASSGGQSSGANVLTF. The CDR3, as DNA: TGTGCCAGCAGCGGGGGACAGAGCTCTGGGGCCAACGTCCTGACTTTC.

The V call is TRBV10-3, the J call TRBJ2-3; the match to TRBD2 covers 10 bases. Unmatched junction bases numbered 3, after V lost 6 bases and J lost 0 bases. The CDR3 consists of 15 residues. CDR1 is ENHRY, CDR2 SYGVKD, per germline. CDR3 residues: CAISGLAESTDTQYF. The DNA of the CDR3 is TGTGCCATCAGCGGACTAGCGGAGAGCACAGATACGCAGTATTTT.

V is TRBV5-6 and J is TRBJ1-2, with D possibly TRBD1 on 5 matching bases. This CDR3 comprises 16 residues. The germline V gene has CDR1 SGHDT and CDR2 YYEEEE. V shed 3 bases and J shed 1 base, with 16 bases lying between them. In nucleotides, the CDR3 is TGTGCCAGCAGCTCCCAGGATACAGGATATAACTATGGCTACACCTTC. Its translation is CASSSQDTGYNYGYTF.

The CDR3 bases are TGTGCCAGTAGTACAAAAACCAGGACAGGTTCGGGCACTGAAGCTTTCTTT. Its translation is CASSTKTRTGSGTEAFF. The chain carries TRBV19 and TRBJ1-1; TRBD1 matches 7 bases. Germline CDR1 and CDR2: LNHDA and SQIVND (reference sequence). This CDR3 is built from 17 residues. V shed 4 bases and J 4 bases; nucleotides not matched to a gene: 15.

The gene calls are TRBV5-6 and TRBJ2-5; 7 bases match TRBD1. V dropped 4 bases and J dropped 1; count of bases not matched to a gene: 4. The CDR3 contains 14 residues. CDR1 and CDR2 (germline): SGHDT, YYEEEE. CDR3 coding DNA: TGTGCCAGCAGCACGGGACAGTTCCAAGAGACCCAGTACTTC. It translates to CASSTGQFQETQYF. The variable domain in full, with the rest retrieved from reference TRBV5-6 and TRBJ2-5, is DAGVTQSPTHLIKTRGQQVTLRCSPKSGHDTVSWYQQALGQGPQFIFQYYEEEERQRGNFPDRFSGHQFPNYSSELNVNALLLGDSALYLCASSTGQFQETQYFGPGTRLLVL.

V is TRBV9 and J is TRBJ2-1; 10 bases are a match to TRBD2. V was pared by 6 bases and J by 2 bases, with 14 bases of the junction left unmatched. Germline loops: CDR1 SGDLS, CDR2 YYNGEE. This CDR3 has 18 amino acids. DNA of the CDR3: TGTGCCAGCACTTCGGCCCCAGCGGGAGGGATCACCTACAATGAGCAGTTCTTC. Its protein product is CASTSAPAGGITYNEQFF.

As DNA, the CDR3 is TGTGCCAGCAGCCGTGGACAGGGGGTATCCTACGAGCAGTACTTC. Protein product: CASSRGQGVSYEQYF. The chain employs TRBV7-2 and TRBJ2-7; 10 nucleotides align to TRBD1. Germline lookup yields CDR1 SGHTA and CDR2 FQGNSA. The CDR3 covers 15 residues. J lost 1 base, V lost 5 bases, and 5 bases had no gene match.

The chain has TRBV28 and TRBJ2-1; TRBD2 matches 11 bases. The junction had 7 bases not matched to a gene; V was cut back by 2 bases and J by 4 bases. This CDR3 region has 17 residues. Germline CDR1 and CDR2: MDHEN and SYDVKM. CDR3 loop: CASSLKMGLAAYNEQFF. For the CDR3, the DNA is TGTGCCAGCAGTTTAAAGATGGGACTAGCGGCGTACAATGAGCAGTTCTTC.